These T cell receptor beta chains were read from a single sample in a study of T cell responses to AZD1222 COVID-19 vaccine. This table comes from immunoSEQ multiplex PCR, and its TCRdb copy is limited to in-frame clones, with some not included. Here the sample spans tens of thousands of clones, roughly 90% being singletons. The specimen comprised peripheral blood, sampled on day 0 of AZD1222 vaccination. The source of these receptors is an adult in good health. Both conserved end residues are part of each CDR3. The D gene is left open where the match is weak. Clone size appears in some rows only: once, few, many, or a class for an expanded clone.

v_call	d_call	clone_size	j_call	cdr3_nt	cdr3_aa
TRBV11-2	-	few	TRBJ2-1	TGTGCCAGCAGCCCCAGTCTGAACAATGAGCAGTTCTTC	CASSPSLNNEQFF
TRBV2	-	once	TRBJ1-2	TGTGCCACCCACCAACAGGGACACTATGGCTACACCTTC	CATHQQGHYGYTF
TRBV5-1	TRBD1	-	TRBJ1-4	TGCGCCAGCACAGACGGATCCTGGACAGGGGATGAAAAACTGTTTTTT	CASTDGSWTGDEKLFF
TRBV6-2/TRBV6-3	-	-	TRBJ1-1	TGTGCCAGCAGTTCCCTACAGGGGAACACTGAAGCTTTCTTT	CASSSLQGNTEAFF
TRBV5-6	-	-	TRBJ2-2	TGTGCCAGCAGCTTGGCGGTGGCGCCCAGGACCGGGGAGCTGTTTTTT	CASSLAVAPRTGELFF
TRBV6-5	TRBD2	-	TRBJ2-1	TGTGCCAGCAGCCCCGTTGGGGGGAGGGATGAGCAGTTCTTC	CASSPVGGRDEQFF
TRBV2	-	-	TRBJ1-3	TGTGCCAGCAGTGTAGGGCGGACCTCTGGAAACACCATATATTTT	CASSVGRTSGNTIYF
TRBV24-1	-	-	TRBJ1-1	TGTGCCACCAGTGACTCCGACTTCACTGAAGCTTTCTTT	CATSDSDFTEAFF
TRBV24-1	TRBD2	-	TRBJ2-1	TGTGCCACCAGTGACCAACTAGCGGGAGGGCTGGGTGAGCAGTTCTTC	CATSDQLAGGLGEQFF
TRBV24-1	-	-	TRBJ2-1	TGTGCCACCAGTGATTTGGGTAGAGAGCAGTTCTTC	CATSDLGREQFF
TRBV18	-	-	TRBJ1-2	TGTGCCAGCTCACCAGCAGGAACCATTGGAGGCTACACCTTC	CASSPAGTIGGYTF
TRBV19	-	-	TRBJ1-5	TGTGCCAGTAGTAAGGGATTCAATCAGCCCCAGCATTTT	CASSKGFNQPQHF
TRBV30	-	-	TRBJ1-1	TGTGCCTGGCAAAGGGGGTGGAACACTGAAGCTTTCTTT	CAWQRGWNTEAFF
TRBV7-2	TRBD2	-	TRBJ2-1	TGTGCCAGCAGCTTAGGGGGGATAGCGGGAGCGGGAGAGCAGTTCTTC	CASSLGGIAGAGEQFF
TRBV6-2/TRBV6-3	-	-	TRBJ2-7	TGTGCCAGCAGTCGCATTTACGAGCAGTACTTC	CASSRIYEQYF
TRBV6-2/TRBV6-3	-	-	TRBJ1-5	TGTGCCAGCAGTTACGATCGTCTGGGAATGGGTTTATACTCTCAGCCCCAGCATTTT	CASSYDRLGMGLYSQPQHF
TRBV29-1	-	-	TRBJ1-2	TGCAGCGCACACAGGGCGGACTATGGCTACACCTTC	CSAHRADYGYTF
TRBV4-1	-	-	TRBJ2-1	TGCGCCAGCAGCCAAGCGGGACACGGATACAATGAGCAGTTCTTC	CASSQAGHGYNEQFF
TRBV3-1/TRBV3-2	-	-	TRBJ2-2	TGTGCCAGCAGCCCGAGAGGGAGCGGCACCGGGGAGCTGTTTTTT	CASSPRGSGTGELFF
TRBV6-5	-	-	TRBJ2-3	TGTGCCAGCAGTTGGGGCGGGGCCGTTTCAGATACGCAGTATTTT	CASSWGGAVSDTQYF
TRBV5-1	-	-	TRBJ1-6	TGCGCCAGCAGCCGAGTGGACACTTTCTCCTATAATTCACCCCTCCACTTT	CASSRVDTFSYNSPLHF
TRBV29-1	-	-	TRBJ1-3	TGCAGCGTTGATGCTTCTGGGGTTGGAAACACCATATATTTT	CSVDASGVGNTIYF
TRBV30	-	-	TRBJ1-2	TGTGCCTGGAGTGCGATTCTCGGGGGAGAGAATGGCTACACCTTC	CAWSAILGGENGYTF
TRBV6-4	-	once	TRBJ2-3	TGTGCCAGCAGTGACTCAACCGGAGATACGCAGTATTTT	CASSDSTGDTQYF
TRBV4-1	TRBD1	-	TRBJ2-5	TGCGCCAGCAGCCAATCGGGGACAGGGGGCGCGGAGACCCAGTACTTC	CASSQSGTGGAETQYF
TRBV10-3	-	-	TRBJ1-5	TGTGCCATCAGTGAGTCGATAAGTACAGGGACGAGCAATCAGCCCCAGCATTTT	CAISESISTGTSNQPQHF
TRBV27	-	-	TRBJ1-6	TGTGCCAGCAGTCCCTACCAGAGCTCCTATAATTCACCCCTCCACTTT	CASSPYQSSYNSPLHF
TRBV2	TRBD1	-	TRBJ1-1	TGTGCCAGTGACAGGGGGGGCACTGAAGCTTTCTTT	CASDRGGTEAFF
TRBV19	TRBD1	-	TRBJ1-2	TGTGCCAGTAGTCCCCCCGCGACAGGGGGCTATGGCTACACCTTC	CASSPPATGGYGYTF
TRBV24-1	-	-	TRBJ2-7	TGTGCCACCGCTGGATCACTTAGCCCCTACGAGCAGTACTTC	CATAGSLSPYEQYF
TRBV7-2	-	-	TRBJ1-5	TGTGCCAGCAGCTTGGAAGGGGCGAGCAATCAGCCCCAGCATTTT	CASSLEGASNQPQHF
TRBV5-4	-	few	TRBJ2-1	TGTGCCAGCAGCTGGCCCGGGACGTCCTACAATGAGCAGTTCTTC	CASSWPGTSYNEQFF
TRBV7-2	-	-	TRBJ1-5	TGTGCCAGCAGCTTAGATTCAGGTAGCAATCAGCCCCAGCATTTT	CASSLDSGSNQPQHF
TRBV7-2	TRBD2	-	TRBJ2-7	TGTGCCAGCAGCTTAGCGCTAACACGACTAGCGGCCTACGAGCAGTACTTC	CASSLALTRLAAYEQYF
TRBV7-9	-	-	TRBJ1-3	TGTGCCAGCAGCTTATGGGGAAACACCATATATTTT	CASSLWGNTIYF
TRBV6-1	-	-	TRBJ1-3	TGTGCCAGCAGTGAATCCGGGGGGGGAAACACCATATATTTT	CASSESGGGNTIYF
TRBV2	-	-	TRBJ1-3	TGTGCCACGAAAGGGGGTTACTCTGGAAACACCATATATTTT	CATKGGYSGNTIYF
TRBV7-2	-	-	TRBJ2-1	TGTGCCAGCAGCCCAGGGGGGGTATACAATGAGCAGTTCTTC	CASSPGGVYNEQFF
TRBV7-3	-	-	TRBJ2-2	TGTGCCAGCAGCTTCTTCGAAACCGGGGAGCTGTTTTTT	CASSFFETGELFF
TRBV6-1	-	-	TRBJ1-5	TGTGCCAGCAGTGAATTTGGCAATCAGCCCCAGCATTTT	CASSEFGNQPQHF
TRBV24-1	-	-	TRBJ1-5	TGTGCCACAGGTAGCAATCAGCCCCAGCATTTT	CATGSNQPQHF
TRBV14	TRBD1	-	TRBJ2-3	TGTGCCAGCAGCCGTTGGACAGGAAGAACAGATACGCAGTATTTT	CASSRWTGRTDTQYF
TRBV4-1	-	-	TRBJ1-1	TGCGCCAGCAGCCCTCCCTCGGGGTCTAGTAAGGACACTGAAGCTTTCTTT	CASSPPSGSSKDTEAFF
TRBV7-2	TRBD2	-	TRBJ2-7	TGTGCCAGCAGCTTAGCCGGGACTAGCGGGAGCATCTACGAGCAGTACTTC	CASSLAGTSGSIYEQYF
TRBV6-2/TRBV6-3	TRBD2	-	TRBJ2-2	TGTGCCAGCAGCAAACACCAGACTAGCGGGATTAGCACCGGGGAGCTGTTTTTT	CASSKHQTSGISTGELFF
TRBV5-4	-	-	TRBJ1-1	TGTGCCAGCAGCTCAGAGCCATATGGAGGCATGCCGAACACTGAAGCTTTCTTT	CASSSEPYGGMPNTEAFF
TRBV6-4	-	-	TRBJ2-6	TGTGCCAGCAGTGAAAAGGGAGCTGGGGCCAACGTCCTGACTTTC	CASSEKGAGANVLTF
TRBV2	-	-	TRBJ1-6	TGTGCCAGCACTACAGCCCCTAATTCACCCCTCCACTTT	CASTTAPNSPLHF
TRBV19	-	-	TRBJ2-7	TGTGCCAGTAGTATGGGGACCTACGAGCAGTACTTC	CASSMGTYEQYF
TRBV2	-	-	TRBJ1-2	TGTGCCAGCAGTTGGGAGGCCACCGCTCGGAACGATAACTTC	CASSWEATARNDNF
TRBV24-1	TRBD2	-	TRBJ2-5	TGTGCCACCAGTGACGGCGGGAGGGGCCAAGAGACCCAGTACTTC	CATSDGGRGQETQYF
TRBV20-1	-	-	TRBJ1-1	TGCAGTGCTAGGGGGCAGGCGGATGCTTTCTTT	CSARGQADAFF
TRBV5-1	TRBD1	-	TRBJ2-6	TGCGCCAGCAGCGAGGGGGCGGCCGGGGCCAACGTCCTGACTTTC	CASSEGAAGANVLTF
TRBV6-5	TRBD2	-	TRBJ2-2	TGTGCCAGCAGACACGGGGGGGCGAACACCGGGGAGCTGTTTTTT	CASRHGGANTGELFF
TRBV7-8	-	-	TRBJ1-1	TGTGCCAGCAGCTTTGGGGTTGGAGGGACTGAAGCTTTCTTT	CASSFGVGGTEAFF
TRBV7-9	-	-	TRBJ1-2	TGTGCCAGCAGCCCCCACGCGGTGAGGTATGGCTACACCTTC	CASSPHAVRYGYTF
TRBV11-3	-	once	TRBJ2-2	TGTGCCAGCAGCTTAGGGAAGACCGGGGAGCTGTTTTTT	CASSLGKTGELFF
TRBV24-1	TRBD2	-	TRBJ2-3	TGTGCCACCAGTAAAGCGGGAGTTGGGACAGATACGCAGTATTTT	CATSKAGVGTDTQYF
TRBV5-1	-	once	TRBJ2-7	TGCGCCAGCAGCTTGGAGGGGACACCCTGGTACGAGCAGTACTTC	CASSLEGTPWYEQYF
TRBV4-3	-	-	TRBJ2-1	TGCGCCAGCAGCCAAGATGGCCGGGGTGAGCAGTTCTTC	CASSQDGRGEQFF